This record concerns one TCR beta chain sequence. These data belong to a study of CD8 T cells in Susac syndrome. A quantity of about 0.5 to 1 ug RNA underwent reverse transcription using random hexamers. A single record per CDR3 protein comes from TCRdb applying MiXCR to the immunoSEQ multiplex PCR reads. The data hold about 300,000 distinct CDR3 sequences, with approximately 89% observed a single time. In germline, CDR1 is SGHRS, CDR2 YFSETQ. The CDR3 sequence is 12 residues long. V lost 0 bases and J 9 bases, leaving 8 bases between the germline ends. Sequencing was carried out using CD8+ T cells from PBMCs. The J gene is TRBJ2-3, the V gene TRBV5-1; D remains ambiguous. The receptor was derived from a human donor with multiple sclerosis. CDR3 region: CASSLDGVTQYF. The CDR3 DNA is TGCGCCAGCAGCTTGGATGGAGTAACGCAGTATTTT.